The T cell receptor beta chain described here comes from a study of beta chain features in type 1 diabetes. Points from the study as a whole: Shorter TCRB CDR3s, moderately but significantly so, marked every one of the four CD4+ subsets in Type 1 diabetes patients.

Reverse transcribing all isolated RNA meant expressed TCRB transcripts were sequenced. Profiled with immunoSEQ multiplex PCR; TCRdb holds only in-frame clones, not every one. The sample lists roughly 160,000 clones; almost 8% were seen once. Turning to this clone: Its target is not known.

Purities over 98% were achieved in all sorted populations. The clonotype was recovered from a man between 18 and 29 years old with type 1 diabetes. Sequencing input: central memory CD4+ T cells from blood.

CDR3 DNA: TGTGCCAGCAGCTTATTCGCTAGCGGGGGCACAGATACGCAGTATTTT. This encodes CASSLFASGGTDTQYF. The chain has TRBV11-2 and TRBJ2-3; 9 bases align to TRBD2. The CDR3 sequence is 16 residues long. CDR1 is SGHAT, CDR2 FQNNGV, per germline. The V and J ends lost 2 bases and 1 base, in that order; junction bases with no gene match: 4.